These 30 T cell receptor beta chains share one sample of origin, sequenced in a study of blood T cell repertoires in COVID-19. TCRdb keeps only in-frame clones here, not all; method: immunoSEQ multiplex PCR. The sample holds 200,000 to 250,000 clones; about 87% are singletons and the top ten take more than 6.5%. Source material: peripheral blood. The receptors stem from a woman in her 70s with active or convalescent COVID-19.

The chain couples TRBV11-2 to TRBJ1-1; unclear D gene. Germline values: CDR1 SGHAT, CDR2 FQNNGV. V was pared by 2 bases and J by 8 bases, with 9 bases between. This CDR3 has 12 amino acids. This CDR3 reads CASSLTVGEAFF. The CDR3, as DNA: TGTGCCAGCAGCTTAACGGTGGGCGAAGCTTTCTTT.

J is TRBJ1-1 and V is TRBV11-3; the D gene is possibly TRBD1 (5 bases). This CDR3 has 16 amino acids. Germline V gene sequence: CDR1 SGHNT, CDR2 YENEEA. V was trimmed by 5 bases and J by 1 base, leaving 17 bases between them. The CDR3 reads CASSAPRQGKNTEAFF. The CDR3 nucleotides read TGTGCCAGCAGCGCCCCTCGGCAGGGCAAGAACACTGAAGCTTTCTTT.

This CDR3 reads CASLTYRGVNTEAFF. The DNA of the CDR3 is TGTGCCAGCCTAACTTACAGGGGTGTGAACACTGAAGCTTTCTTT. This sequence joins TRBV6-5 and TRBJ1-1; 7 bases are a match to TRBD1. Losses at the gene ends were 8 bases for V and 0 bases for J; bases not matched to a gene: 9. The CDR3 is 15 amino acids. Germline V lookup: CDR1 MNHEY, CDR2 SVGAGI.

V usage is TRBV10-3 and J usage is TRBJ2-1; TRBD2 matches at 16 bases. V lost 3 bases and J lost 7; bases outside the gene matches: 3. The CDR3 consists of 16 residues. Germline V gene lookup returns CDR1 ENHRY and CDR2 SYGVKD. The CDR3 sequence: CAISDTGLAGGNEQFF. The CDR3 DNA is TGTGCCATCAGTGATACGGGACTAGCGGGGGGGAATGAGCAGTTCTTC.

The V call is TRBV3-1 (or the pseudogene TRBV3-2), the J call TRBJ2-2; D not certain. The V gene's germline CDR1 is LGHDT and CDR2 YNNKEL (reference sequence). The CDR3 runs to 16 residues. V was shortened by 5 bases and J by 0 bases, with 13 bases between the two germline ends. The CDR3: CASSYSTVANTGELFF. Written as DNA, the CDR3 is TGTGCCAGCAGCTACTCCACCGTCGCGAACACCGGGGAGCTGTTTTTT.

The chain recombines TRBV7-9 with TRBJ1-6; D is possibly TRBD1 (6 bases). Trimming shortened V by 4 bases and J by 14 bases, and 12 bases separated the two germline ends. CDR1 and CDR2 from the germline V gene are SEHNR and FQNEAQ (reference sequence). The CDR3 covers 12 residues. CDR3 amino acids: CASSSDSLALHF. CDR3 in DNA: TGTGCCAGCAGCTCGGACAGCCTTGCCCTCCACTTT.

The chain uses TRBV27 and TRBJ1-4, with no clear D. Per germline, CDR1 MNHEY and CDR2 SMNVEV (reference sequence). This CDR3 has 13 amino acids. V gave up 3 bases and J gave up 7 bases, with 9 bases separating them. The CDR3 bases are TGTGCCAGCAGTTTTGCTTCTAGTGAAAAACTGTTTTTT. Encoded protein: CASSFASSEKLFF.

This chain joins TRBV4-2 and TRBJ1-2, with D perhaps matching TRBD1 (5 bases). Germline-derived CDR1 and CDR2 are LGHNA and YNFKEQ. V shed 0 bases and J shed 4 bases, with 6 bases lying between them. The CDR3 contains 13 residues. The CDR3 spells CASSQEGVYGYTF. As DNA, the CDR3 is TGTGCCAGCAGCCAAGAAGGGGTCTATGGCTACACCTTC.

The chain links TRBV24-1 to TRBJ2-5; TRBD2 might be the D (7 bases). Germline values: CDR1 KGHDR, CDR2 SFDVKD. V was cut by 5 bases and J by 1 base, with 13 bases left in between. The CDR3 runs to 15 residues. In nucleotides, the CDR3 is TGTGCCACCAGTGGCGGGGGCCTCATCCAAGAGACCCAGTACTTC. Its protein product is CATSGGGLIQETQYF.

This clone was counted only a few times. The chain carries TRBV5-1 and TRBJ2-5, with D perhaps matching TRBD1 (5 bases). CDR1 and CDR2 from the germline V gene are SGHRS and YFSETQ. The CDR3 has 14 amino acids. Trimming removed 2 bases at V and 5 bases at J, with 13 bases between. The CDR3 spells CASSLGVFGETQYF. CDR3 coding DNA: TGCGCCAGCAGCTTAGGGGTATTTGGCGAGACCCAGTACTTC.

CDR3 nucleotides: TGTGCCAGCAGCACCCAGCGGGGGACCCTACCCATCGAGCAGTACTTC. Its translation is CASSTQRGTLPIEQYF. V is TRBV7-2 and J is TRBJ2-7; the match to TRBD2 covers 8 bases. Looked up from germline, CDR1 is SGHTA and CDR2 is FQGNSA. The CDR3 is 16 residues long. V lost 5 bases, J lost 6 bases, and 15 bases stayed unmatched. Based on the CDR3 plus reference TRBV7-2 and TRBJ2-7, the full variable domain is GAGVSQSPSNKVTEKGKDVELRCDPISGHTALYWYRQSLGQGLEFLIYFQGNSAPDKSGLPSDRFSAERTGGSVSTLTIQRTQQEDSAVYLCASSTQRGTLPIEQYFGPGTRLTVT.

The chain is built from TRBV7-3 and TRBJ2-3; unclear D gene. Germline CDR1 SGHTA, CDR2 FQGTGA. Trimming removed 3 bases from V and 3 bases from J, with 7 bases in between. The CDR3 runs 13 residues. Here the CDR3 reads CASSLFLTDTQYF. The CDR3 DNA follows: TGTGCCAGCAGCTTGTTTCTGACAGATACGCAGTATTTT.

The rearrangement joins TRBV6-5 to TRBJ1-3; 7 bases are shared with TRBD1. The CDR3 totals 14 residues. The germline gives CDR1 MNHEY, CDR2 SVGAGI. V lost 6 bases, J lost 3 bases, and 5 bases stayed unmatched. The CDR3 reads CASRGQLYGNTIYF. In DNA form, the CDR3 reads TGTGCCAGCAGGGGACAGCTATATGGAAACACCATATATTTT.

The chain recombines TRBV5-1 with TRBJ2-2, with a tentative D call TRBD1 (6 bases). Germline V gives CDR1 SGHRS, CDR2 YFSETQ. Trimming took off 6 bases at V and 0 bases at J, with 12 bases between the two ends. This CDR3 has 15 residues. CDR3 sequence: CASKTGHSNTGELFF. In DNA, the CDR3 is TGCGCCAGCAAAACGGGACACTCGAACACCGGGGAGCTGTTTTTT.

This clone turned up a few times. The chain uses TRBV6-5 and TRBJ1-1, with D tentatively TRBD1 (5 bases). CDR3 size: 15 residues. Trimming removed 2 bases from V and 1 base from J, with 11 bases in between. Germline CDR1 reads MNHEY; CDR2 reads SVGAGI. For the CDR3, the DNA is TGTGCCAGCAGTTACATATCCGGGGGGAACACTGAAGCTTTCTTT. Protein product: CASSYISGGNTEAFF.

In nucleotides, the CDR3 is TGTGCCATCCAGGGAGTACTAGCGGGGGACACAGATACGCAGTATTTT. Its protein product is CAIQGVLAGDTDTQYF. The chain joins TRBV10-3 to TRBJ2-3, with 11 bases lining up with TRBD2. CDR3 length: 16 residues. The V and J ends lost 8 bases and 2 bases, in that order; junction bases with no gene match: 9. Germline assignment: CDR1 ENHRY and CDR2 SYGVKD.

The V call is TRBV5-1, the J call TRBJ1-1, with D possibly matching TRBD1 (5 bases). Germline loops: CDR1 SGHRS, CDR2 YFSETQ. V lost 2 bases to trimming and J lost 4 bases, with 15 bases between them. This CDR3 has 15 amino acids. DNA for the CDR3: TGCGCCAGCAGCTTTGGTTCGGGACTCGTCACTGAAGCTTTCTTT. Translated, it gives CASSFGSGLVTEAFF. Full variable domain (rest looked up from reference TRBV5-1 and TRBJ1-1): KAGVTQTPRYLIKTRGQQVTLSCSPISGHRSVSWYQQTPGQGLQFLFEYFSETQRNKGNFPGRFSGRQFSNSRSEMNVSTLELGDSALYLCASSFGSGLVTEAFFGQGTRLTVV.

V usage is TRBV7-8 and J usage is TRBJ2-7; D call uncertain. V dropped 1 base and J dropped 6 bases, with 16 bases sitting between them. Germline V lookup: CDR1 SGHVS, CDR2 FQNEAQ. The CDR3 runs 15 residues. For the CDR3, the DNA is TGTGCCAGCAGCTTAGATTTTCTGGGTTGGAGCGAGCAGTACTTC. Residues: CASSLDFLGWSEQYF.

The chain carries TRBV27 and TRBJ1-1; D is unclear. The CDR3 length is 16 residues. Trimming removed 2 bases from V and 1 base from J, with 14 bases in between. Per the germline V gene, CDR1 is MNHEY and CDR2 is SMNVEV (reference sequence). CDR3 DNA sequence: TGTGCCAGCAGTTTAATCCACGCTAGTGCGAACACTGAAGCTTTCTTT. Protein sequence: CASSLIHASANTEAFF.

The chain carries TRBV7-2 and TRBJ2-3, with 12 bases fitting TRBD2. The CDR3 has 15 residues. Unmatched junction bases numbered 4, after V lost 4 bases and J lost 5 bases. Germline values: CDR1 SGHTA, CDR2 FQGNSA. CDR3 bases: TGTGCCAGCAGCTGGACTAGCGGGGATGGAGATACGCAGTATTTT. It encodes CASSWTSGDGDTQYF. Full variable domain (rest looked up from reference TRBV7-2 and TRBJ2-3): GAGVSQSPSNKVTEKGKDVELRCDPISGHTALYWYRQSLGQGLEFLIYFQGNSAPDKSGLPSDRFSAERTGGSVSTLTIQRTQQEDSAVYLCASSWTSGDGDTQYFGPGTRLTVL.

The rearrangement uses TRBV6-5 and TRBJ1-2; TRBD1 matches at 7 bases. CDR1 is MNHEY and CDR2 is SVGAGI in the germline V gene. J gave up 0 bases and V 6 bases, and 4 bases lay outside the gene matches. The CDR3 has 14 residues. Here the CDR3 reads CASSQGTANYGYTF. CDR3 nucleotides: TGTGCCAGCAGCCAGGGGACAGCTAACTATGGCTACACCTTC.

The chain carries TRBV2 and TRBJ2-2; tentatively, D is TRBD2 (6 bases). The CDR3 loop spans 17 amino acids. V lost 4 bases to trimming and J lost 0 bases, with 15 bases between them. From germline, CDR1 is SNHLY and CDR2 FYNNEI. The CDR3 reads CASSVLAGYANTGELFF. DNA of the CDR3: TGTGCCAGCAGTGTTCTCGCGGGGTACGCGAACACCGGGGAGCTGTTTTTT.

V is TRBV12-3 or TRBV12-4 and J is TRBJ1-1, with a possible D match to TRBD1 (5 bases). Between the trimmed V and J ends, which lost 10 bases and 2 bases, there was a span of 11 bases. The CDR3 has 12 amino acids. The CDR3 protein is CAILRGNTEAFF. The CDR3 DNA reads TGTGCCATCCTAAGGGGTAACACTGAAGCTTTCTTT.

The chain uses TRBV9 and TRBJ1-2, with D hard to call. CDR3 length: 14 residues. In germline, CDR1 is SGDLS, CDR2 YYNGEE. Trimming took off 4 bases at V and 3 bases at J, with 13 bases between the two ends. The CDR3 DNA reads TGTGCCAGCAGCACCGAACAGAGTGACTATGGCTACACCTTC. Its protein is CASSTEQSDYGYTF.

This rearrangement joins TRBV5-4 to TRBJ1-1, with TRBD1 identical over 10 bases. J was trimmed by 3 bases and V by 1 base; bases with no gene match: 6. Germline V gives CDR1 SGHNT, CDR2 YYREEE (reference sequence). This CDR3 has 16 amino acids. CDR3 sequence reads: CASSLRQGARDTEAFF. DNA of the CDR3: TGTGCCAGCAGCTTGAGACAGGGGGCTAGGGACACTGAAGCTTTCTTT.

The CDR3 reads CASMRVPYEAFF. CDR3 DNA: TGTGCCAGCATGCGTGTACCTTACGAGGCTTTCTTT. The chain has TRBV6-5 and TRBJ1-1; D call uncertain. The V end was cut by 7 bases, the J end by 11 bases, with 17 bases between. The germline gives CDR1 MNHEY, CDR2 SVGAGI. The CDR3 loop spans 12 amino acids.

The chain uses TRBV15 and TRBJ1-1; a weak D match, TRBD1 (5 bases). With 7 bases removed from V and 2 bases from J, the gap between germline ends came to 8 bases. This CDR3 is 12 amino acids long. Germline V gene data show CDR1 as LNHNV and CDR2 as YYDKDF (reference sequence). CDR3 residues: CATTQGNTEAFF. CDR3 nucleotide sequence: TGTGCCACCACGCAGGGAAACACTGAAGCTTTCTTT.

This chain connects TRBV7-3 to TRBJ1-1, with a tentative D call TRBD1 (6 bases). V was cut by 5 bases and J by 0 bases, with 10 bases left in between. There are 14 residues in the CDR3. Germline assignment: CDR1 SGHTA and CDR2 FQGTGA. The CDR3 spells CASSPTGLNTEAFF. CDR3 DNA sequence: TGTGCCAGCAGCCCTACAGGGTTGAACACTGAAGCTTTCTTT. The full variable domain, rest sourced from reference TRBV7-3 and TRBJ1-1, is GAGVSQTPSNKVTEKGKYVELRCDPISGHTALYWYRQSLGQGPEFLIYFQGTGAADDSGLPNDRFFAVRPEGSVSTLKIQRTERGDSAVYLCASSPTGLNTEAFFGQGTRLTVV.

Notes on this clone: The same CDR3 can be traced to other DNA sequences in this sample. The CDR3 loop is CASSQAGYGYTF. CDR3 sequence (DNA): TGCGCCAGCAGCCAAGCGGGCTATGGCTACACCTTC. The chain carries TRBV4-3 and TRBJ1-2; D uncertain. Germline CDR1 reads LGHNA; CDR2 reads YSLEER. Between the trimmed V and J ends, which lost 1 base and 4 bases, there was a span of 4 bases. The CDR3 consists of 12 residues.

This chain joins TRBV19 and TRBJ2-7, with a weak D call TRBD1 (7 bases). This CDR3 contains 16 residues. Trimming pared 6 bases from V and 3 bases from J, leaving 21 bases between. Germline assignment: CDR1 LNHDA and CDR2 SQIVND (reference sequence). CDR3 DNA sequence: TGTGCCAGTAGGACCAGAGGGCAGGGGGGATTCTACGAGCAGTACTTC. This encodes CASRTRGQGGFYEQYF.